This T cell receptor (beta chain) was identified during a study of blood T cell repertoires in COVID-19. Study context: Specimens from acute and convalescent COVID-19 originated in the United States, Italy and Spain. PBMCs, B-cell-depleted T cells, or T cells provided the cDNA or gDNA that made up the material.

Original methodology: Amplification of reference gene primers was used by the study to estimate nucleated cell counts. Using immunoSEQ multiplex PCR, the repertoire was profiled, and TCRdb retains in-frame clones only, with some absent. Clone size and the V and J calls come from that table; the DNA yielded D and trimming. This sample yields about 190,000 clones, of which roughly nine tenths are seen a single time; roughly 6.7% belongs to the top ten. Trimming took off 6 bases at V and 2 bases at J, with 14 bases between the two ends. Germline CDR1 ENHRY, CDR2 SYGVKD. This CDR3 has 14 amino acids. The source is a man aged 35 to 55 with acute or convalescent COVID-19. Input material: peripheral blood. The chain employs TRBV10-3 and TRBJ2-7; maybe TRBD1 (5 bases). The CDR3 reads CAIRAVTATYEQYF. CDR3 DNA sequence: TGTGCCATCAGGGCTGTGACAGCTACCTACGAGCAGTACTTC.